This TCR beta chain is from a study of blood T cell repertoires in COVID-19. Study context: Collection of acute and convalescent COVID-19 samples took place in the United States, Italy and Spain. PBMCs, B-cell-depleted T cells, or T cells were the source of the cDNA or gDNA that made up the material.

This CDR3 is 14 amino acids long. Germline V lookup: CDR1 MNHEY, CDR2 SVGAGI. Losses at the gene ends were 11 bases for V and 3 bases for J; bases not matched to a gene: 7. Participant age was roughly 18 to 90 years, and participants resided in fewer than 25 US areas. Each participant's cohort was designated according to participant-reported clinical history. The assay was immunoSEQ multiplex PCR, and TCRdb's table has in-frame clones only and misses some. The top ten hold about 6% of the sample, which has approximately 230,000 clones, roughly 90% seen once. V is TRBV6-5 and J is TRBJ2-3; 11 bases agree with TRBD2. What was sequenced was PBMCs or T cells enriched from blood (not recorded which). The source is a woman in her thirties with acute COVID-19. The CDR3 reads CAVAGGRGTDTQYF. The CDR3 bases are TGTGCCGTAGCGGGGGGGCGTGGTACAGATACGCAGTATTTT.